This T cell receptor (beta chain) was obtained from a study of blood T cell repertoires in COVID-19. The CDR3 has 14 amino acids. V lost 4 bases, J lost 5 bases, and 2 bases stayed unmatched. Germline V lookup: CDR1 SNHLY, CDR2 FYNNEI. Libraries were prepared by immunoSEQ multiplex PCR; TCRdb keeps only in-frame clonotypes and omits some of them. The table includes some 89,000 clones, just over 90% detected once. The TCR was taken from a man aged 60-69 years with acute or convalescent COVID-19. The chain recombines TRBV2 with TRBJ1-4; TRBD1 agrees at 9 bases. The source material was peripheral blood. This chain's CDR3 is CASSAGTGNEKLFF. In DNA form, the CDR3 reads TGTGCCAGCAGTGCCGGGACAGGGAATGAAAAACTGTTTTTT.